The entry that follows covers one T cell receptor (beta chain) sequence. The CDR3 extends over 13 amino acids. V was pared by 5 bases and J by 6 bases, with 13 bases between. Germline CDR1 and CDR2: SEHNR and FQNEAQ (reference sequence). The sample is drawn from a study of blood T cell repertoires in COVID-19. Methods used by the authors: Amplifying reference gene primers gave estimates of nucleated cell counts. TCRdb's table, derived via immunoSEQ multiplex PCR, lists solely in-frame clones and lacks some. V, J and clone size derive from that table, while D and trimming were established from the DNA sequence. This sample yields approximately 300,000 clones, of which about four fifths are seen a single time; 1% to 1.5% belongs to the top ten.

The receptor's source is a woman aged 50 to 60 with acute or convalescent COVID-19. The J gene is TRBJ1-2, the V gene TRBV7-9; D not resolved. Sequencing used peripheral blood. Here the CDR3 DNA reads TGTGCCAGCAGCCTGAGTAATCAAGATGGCTACACCTTC. Residues: CASSLSNQDGYTF.